This TCR beta chain was identified during a study of T-cell memory formation after mild COVID-19. Background on the study: For the most part, TCR clusters were specific to one donor.

The V end lost 5 bases, the J end lost 2 bases, and 13 bases lay between the germline ends. CDR3 length equals 14 residues. TCRdb redid the calling of the 5' RACE reads with MiXCR, one entry per CDR3 protein. The sample lists about 430,000 distinct CDR3 sequences; about 24% were seen once. Sample: PBMCs or a T cell subset sorted from them (not recorded which). This chain joins TRBV12-3 or TRBV12-4 and TRBJ2-7; D is possibly TRBD2 (7 bases). The TCR sequence derives from an adult woman who had mild COVID-19 (a few samples of this study predate the infection). Cell type and time point are not known. CDR3 in amino acids: CASSPGGVAYEQYF. The CDR3 DNA reads TGTGCCAGCAGTCCGGGGGGCGTAGCCTACGAGCAGTACTTC.